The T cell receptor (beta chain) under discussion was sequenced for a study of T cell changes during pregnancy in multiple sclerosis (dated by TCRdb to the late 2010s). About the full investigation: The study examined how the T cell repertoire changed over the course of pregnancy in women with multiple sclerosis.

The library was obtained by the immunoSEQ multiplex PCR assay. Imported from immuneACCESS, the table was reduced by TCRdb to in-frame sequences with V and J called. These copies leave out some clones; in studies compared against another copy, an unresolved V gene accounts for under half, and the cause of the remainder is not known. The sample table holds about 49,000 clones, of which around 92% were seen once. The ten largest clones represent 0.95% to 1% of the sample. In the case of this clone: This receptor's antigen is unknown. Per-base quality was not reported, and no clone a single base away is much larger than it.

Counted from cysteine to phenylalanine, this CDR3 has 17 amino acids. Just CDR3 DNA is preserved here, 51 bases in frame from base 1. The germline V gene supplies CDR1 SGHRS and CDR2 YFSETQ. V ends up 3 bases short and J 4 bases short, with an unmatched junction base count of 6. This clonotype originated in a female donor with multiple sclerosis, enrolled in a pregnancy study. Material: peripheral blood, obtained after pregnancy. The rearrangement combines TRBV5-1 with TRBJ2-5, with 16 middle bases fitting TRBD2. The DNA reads TGCGCCAGCAGCTCGGGACTAGCGGGGGGGCCGAGAGAGACCCAGTACTTC. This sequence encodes CASSSGLAGGPRETQYF.